This T cell receptor (beta chain) was recovered during a study of CD4 T cells in relation to SARS-CoV-2 and coronaviruses. Study as a whole: ViraFEST: approximately 10-day antigen culture of PBMCs, then TCR beta CDR3 sequencing. Findings of the study overall: Crossreactivity was assessed only for spike protein, not other viral proteins.

The V and J ends lost 8 bases and 0 bases respectively, with 15 bases between them. The CDR3 length is 15 residues. Germline CDR1 and CDR2: MGHRA and YSYEKL. Profiling relied on immunoSEQ multiplex PCR, and the TCRdb table lists in-frame clones only, not all of them. The table includes about 41,000 clones, more than 65% detected once. Worth noting for this clone: Antigen: not known.

CD4 enrichment then naive enrichment separated naive from memory CD4+ cells. The sample was naive CD4+ T cells from PBMCs, cultured in vitro. Subset specified: naive CD4+ T cells isolated by negative enrichment. The J gene is TRBJ2-3, the V gene TRBV4-1; no clear D gene. This clonotype originated in an adult with COVID-19. CDR3 in DNA: TGCGCCAGCCGATCCAGAGCCTGGAGCACAGATACGCAGTATTTT. Translated, it gives CASRSRAWSTDTQYF.